This TCR beta chain was recorded in a study of blood T cell repertoires in COVID-19. The overall study: Sites across the United States, Italy and Spain contributed samples from acute and convalescent COVID-19.

The repertoire was sequenced with immunoSEQ multiplex PCR; TCRdb's copy has only in-frame clones and lacks some. Found here are approximately 150,000 clones, approximately 82% of them singletons; the top ten hold over 15%. Trimming took off 5 bases at V and 2 bases at J, with 14 bases between the two ends. CDR1 and CDR2 (germline): SGHNT, YENEEA. The CDR3 length is 15 residues. Cohorts were based on clinical histories the participants reported. The TCR was taken from a man in his 60s who had recovered from COVID-19. The material sequenced was PBMCs or T cells enriched from blood (not recorded which). The V call is TRBV11-3, the J call TRBJ2-3; tentative D call: TRBD1 (6 bases). The CDR3 DNA reads as TGTGCCAGCAGCCAAGGACAGACTGACACAGATACGCAGTATTTT. Amino acid sequence: CASSQGQTDTDTQYF.